The clone carrying this TCR beta chain came up a few times. The antigen is undetermined. Germline loops: CDR1 MDHEN, CDR2 SYDVKM. The V end lost 4 bases, the J end lost 5 bases, and 14 bases lay between the germline ends. The CDR3 sequence is 14 residues long. The data stem from a study of T cells after yellow fever vaccination. Findings and limits, study-wide: Though weaker, the secondary response peaked faster, on day 5 versus 15.

One entry per CDR3 protein results from TCRdb running MiXCR on the 5' RACE reads. The data contain hundreds of thousands of distinct CDR3 sequences, around 12% of them seen just once; the ten biggest clones take up about 15%. The chain links TRBV28 to TRBJ2-5; D ambiguous. This sequence originates from a man under 40 who received the YFV17D yellow fever vaccine. The input for sequencing was PBMCs, taken on the day of the yellow fever booster vaccination. CDR3 region: CASSSLDGRETQYF. CDR3 nucleotide sequence: TGTGCCAGCAGTTCACTCGACGGAAGGGAGACCCAGTACTTC.